The rows below give T cell receptor beta chains drawn from one sample of a study of CD8 T cells in ankylosing spondylitis. Via MiXCR, TCRdb re-called the 5' RACE reads, giving one row per CDR3 protein. The repertoire holds 200,000 to 300,000 distinct CDR3 sequences, with 7.5% to 9% as singletons. Sequenced sample: blood, either unsorted or a sorted T cell fraction (not recorded which). The receptors originated from a male donor with ankylosing spondylitis or in good health (not recorded which). CDR3s include the opening cysteine and the closing phenylalanine or tryptophan. The order of the fields is V gene, J gene, CDR3 length, CDR3 protein.

v_gene: TRBV20-1
j_gene: TRBJ1-2
len: 14
CDR3aa: CSARHRDGNYGYTF

v_gene: TRBV5-6
j_gene: TRBJ2-1
len: 15
CDR3aa: CASSPRTLAGVEQFF

v_gene: TRBV10-3
j_gene: TRBJ2-1
len: 13
CDR3aa: CANGVAGEGEQFF

v_gene: TRBV18
j_gene: TRBJ2-7
len: 14
CDR3aa: CASSPQGQPPEQYF

v_gene: TRBV7-2
j_gene: TRBJ2-5
len: 14
CDR3aa: CASSYAGTLQTQYF

v_gene: TRBV12-3/TRBV12-4
j_gene: TRBJ2-7
len: 15
CDR3aa: CASSYREGEDYEQYF

v_gene: TRBV7-9
j_gene: TRBJ1-1
len: 16
CDR3aa: CASSSRAGSVDTEAFF

v_gene: TRBV5-1
j_gene: TRBJ2-2
len: 14
CDR3aa: CASSPDRENGELFF

v_gene: TRBV7-9
j_gene: TRBJ1-2
len: 13
CDR3aa: CASSLGENYGYTF

v_gene: TRBV7-2
j_gene: TRBJ2-7
len: 14
CDR3aa: CASSWGAPASEQYF

v_gene: TRBV20-1
j_gene: TRBJ2-7
len: 14
CDR3aa: CSARLPGGPLEQYF

v_gene: TRBV6-2/TRBV6-3
j_gene: TRBJ1-1
len: 15
CDR3aa: CASSSREGRGTEAFF

v_gene: TRBV6-2/TRBV6-3
j_gene: TRBJ1-5
len: 17
CDR3aa: CASSYVFNSGPNQPQHF

v_gene: TRBV18
j_gene: TRBJ2-3
len: 14
CDR3aa: CASSPEAITDTQYF

v_gene: TRBV20-1
j_gene: TRBJ2-3
len: 16
CDR3aa: CSARRWGLAGGDTQYF

v_gene: TRBV12-3/TRBV12-4
j_gene: TRBJ2-7
len: 15
CDR3aa: CASSSGLAGVYEQYF

v_gene: TRBV27
j_gene: TRBJ2-7
len: 14
CDR3aa: CASSPPGDLEEQYF

v_gene: TRBV12-3/TRBV12-4
j_gene: TRBJ1-2
len: 12
CDR3aa: CALFRGNYGYTF

v_gene: TRBV14
j_gene: TRBJ1-1
len: 13
CDR3aa: CASSPSSGTEAFF

v_gene: TRBV20-1
j_gene: TRBJ2-2
len: 16
CDR3aa: CSARAGTSGNTGELFF

v_gene: TRBV5-6
j_gene: TRBJ2-5
len: 13
CDR3aa: CASSLRPQETQYF

v_gene: TRBV4-3
j_gene: TRBJ1-2
len: 16
CDR3aa: CASSQDRRGGAGGYTF

v_gene: TRBV30
j_gene: TRBJ2-7
len: 14
CDR3aa: CAWSEGTVVEEQYF

v_gene: TRBV20-1
j_gene: TRBJ2-1
len: 15
CDR3aa: CSARGTSLQYNEQFF

v_gene: TRBV6-1
j_gene: TRBJ2-3
len: 15
CDR3aa: CASSHSSDPTDTQYF

v_gene: TRBV29-1
j_gene: TRBJ2-1
len: 10
CDR3aa: CSVRPPEQFF

v_gene: TRBV14
j_gene: TRBJ1-4
len: 17
CDR3aa: CASSHGPGGLTNEKLFF

v_gene: TRBV5-1
j_gene: TRBJ2-1
len: 17
CDR3aa: CASSWGTSGGTYNEQFF